Sequencing of this T cell receptor (beta chain) was carried out in a study of T cells in Graves' hyperthyroidism and ophthalmopathy. Trimming removed 1 base from V and 4 bases from J, with 19 bases in between. This CDR3 has 17 residues. From germline, CDR1 is SGHRS and CDR2 YFSETQ. RNA transcripts were the template for amplifying TCR beta CDR3 regions. First-round RT-PCR of the TCR CDR3 relied on the HTBI primer set. TCRdb reanalysed the multiplex PCR reads using MiXCR and keeps one entry per CDR3 protein. This sample has around 570,000 distinct CDR3 sequences; just under 20% occur once, and the top ten carry 45% to 50%.

The TCR was taken from a middle-aged man with Graves' ophthalmopathy. V is TRBV5-1 and J is TRBJ2-3; D is tentatively TRBD1 or TRBD2 (5 bases each). Material: blood. CDR3 bases: TGCGCCAGCAGCTTGCTCCCCGGGACCCCAAAGCCAGATACGCAGTATTTT. It specifies CASSLLPGTPKPDTQYF.